The 24 T cell receptor beta chains below all came from one sample that was sequenced in a study of blood T cell repertoires in COVID-19. Produced via immunoSEQ multiplex PCR; TCRdb's table is partial and in-frame only. The table records about 210,000 clones, about 91% of them present only once. The sequencing sample was made of peripheral blood. Receptors were obtained from a woman aged 40 to 50 with acute or convalescent COVID-19.

This chain uses TRBV5-4 with TRBJ1-1; D might be TRBD1 (6 bases). Trimming removed 1 base from V and 8 bases from J, with 12 bases in between. The CDR3 contains 13 residues. The germline V gene encodes CDR1 SGHNT and CDR2 YYREEE (reference sequence). The CDR3 spells CASSLPWTAEAFF. The CDR3 DNA reads TGTGCCAGCAGCTTGCCGTGGACAGCGGAAGCTTTCTTT.

The CDR3 nucleotides are TGTGCCAGCAGCCAAGATAGTTTCTACAATGAGCAGTTCTTC. It is translated as CASSQDSFYNEQFF. The gene calls are TRBV3-1 (or the pseudogene TRBV3-2) and TRBJ2-1; unclear D gene. This CDR3 region has 14 residues. Germline V gives CDR1 LGHDT, CDR2 YNNKEL (reference sequence). With 0 bases removed from V and 3 bases from J, the gap between germline ends came to 6 bases.

The chain links TRBV19 to TRBJ2-3; possibly TRBD2 for D (6 bases). The V end lost 3 bases, the J end lost 1 base, and 11 bases lay between the germline ends. The CDR3 totals 15 residues. Germline V gene data show CDR1 as LNHDA and CDR2 as SQIVND (reference sequence). The CDR3 nucleotides are TGTGCCAGTAGTATGGGGGGTCCCGGCACAGATACGCAGTATTTT. It specifies CASSMGGPGTDTQYF.

CDR3 sequence reads: CASSSPLPGSAEAFF. CDR3 nucleotide sequence: TGTGCCAGCAGCTCACCGCTCCCAGGGTCCGCTGAAGCTTTCTTT. This chain connects TRBV7-9 to TRBJ1-1, with D maybe TRBD1 (5 bases). V dropped 4 bases and J dropped 6 bases, with 18 bases sitting between them. This CDR3 is built from 15 residues. The germline V gene has CDR1 SEHNR and CDR2 FQNEAQ (reference sequence).

V and J are TRBV20-1 and TRBJ1-5; D ambiguous. V lost 6 bases and J 9 bases, leaving 12 bases between the germline ends. CDR1 is DFQATT, CDR2 SNEGSKA, per germline (reference sequence). The CDR3 consists of 11 residues. CDR3 sequence (DNA): TGCAGTGCGAGGAGTCGGGGGCCCCAGCATTTT. This sequence encodes CSARSRGPQHF.

V usage is TRBV6-2 or TRBV6-3 and J usage is TRBJ2-3; 10 nucleotides align to TRBD2. Germline lookup yields CDR1 MNHEY and CDR2 SVGEGT. V was pared by 6 bases and J by 6 bases, with 9 bases of the junction left unmatched. The CDR3 totals 15 residues. CDR3 protein: CASSRKRGGQDTQYF. The CDR3 DNA is TGTGCCAGCAGCCGCAAGCGGGGGGGCCAGGATACGCAGTATTTT.

The rearrangement links TRBV19 to TRBJ1-2; TRBD1 agrees at 7 bases. Trimming removed 2 bases from V and 2 bases from J; junction bases left unmatched: 5. Germline CDR1 is LNHDA and CDR2 is SQIVND (reference sequence). This CDR3 has 15 residues. CDR3 amino acids: CASSIKGQLNYGYTF. The CDR3, as DNA: TGTGCCAGTAGTATAAAGGGACAGCTAAACTATGGCTACACCTTC.

In this sample, this clone turned up once. This rearrangement joins TRBV5-1 to TRBJ2-5, with TRBD1 matching over 7 bases. Per the germline V gene, CDR1 is SGHRS and CDR2 is YFSETQ. J lost 4 bases, V lost 4 bases, and 10 bases had no gene match. The CDR3 has 15 residues. For the CDR3, the DNA is TGCGCCAGCAGCACTACAGGGGCAGGTAGAGAGACCCAGTACTTC. Encoded protein: CASSTTGAGRETQYF.

This chain joins TRBV19 and TRBJ1-6; 7 nucleotides match TRBD1. Per the germline V gene, CDR1 is LNHDA and CDR2 is SQIVND (reference sequence). This CDR3 spans 16 amino acids. The V and J ends lost 7 bases and 7 bases, in that order; junction bases with no gene match: 13. In DNA, the CDR3 is TGTGCCAGTACCACCGGGTCGGGACAGCCCAATTCACCCCTCCACTTT. It codes for CASTTGSGQPNSPLHF. Drawing the rest from reference TRBV19 and TRBJ1-6, the complete variable domain is DGGITQSPKYLFRKEGQNVTLSCEQNLNHDAMYWYRQDPGQGLRLIYYSQIVNDFQKGDIAEGYSVSREKKESFPLTVTSAQKNPTAFYLCASTTGSGQPNSPLHFGNGTRLTVT.

The chain uses TRBV11-2 and TRBJ2-7, with 8 bases identical to TRBD1. The V segment lost 5 bases and the J segment 6 bases; nucleotides outside the gene matches: 3. This CDR3 region has 12 residues. Germline loops: CDR1 SGHAT, CDR2 FQNNGV. DNA of the CDR3: TGTGCCAGCAGCCAGGGGGCAACCGAGCAGTACGTC. This sequence encodes CASSQGATEQYV.

This sequence joins TRBV12-3 or TRBV12-4 and TRBJ1-2; no clear D. The CDR3 runs 12 residues. The V gene lost 3 bases and the J gene lost 7 bases, with 9 bases spanning the gap. This CDR3 is CASSFGRRGYTF. CDR3 sequence (DNA): TGTGCCAGCAGTTTTGGGCGACGTGGCTACACCTTC.

V and J are TRBV30 and TRBJ1-2; maybe TRBD1 (6 bases). This CDR3 is built from 14 residues. The V end was cut by 2 bases, the J end by 8 bases, with 18 bases between. In germline, CDR1 is GTSNPN, CDR2 SVGIG (reference sequence). The CDR3 region is CAWSLPPGVQGYTF. The CDR3 nucleotides read TGTGCCTGGAGTCTTCCCCCAGGGGTTCAAGGCTACACCTTC.

The rearrangement joins TRBV2 to TRBJ1-5; D may be TRBD1 (6 bases). Germline lookup yields CDR1 SNHLY and CDR2 FYNNEI. The CDR3 has 14 amino acids. V gave up 5 bases and J gave up 3 bases, with 11 bases separating them. CDR3 bases: TGTGCCAGCAGTCGGCAGGGGAACAATCAGCCCCAGCATTTT. Its translation is CASSRQGNNQPQHF.

The CDR3 nucleotides are TGCGCCAGCAGTGAGGCTACTTATCAGCCCCAGCATTTT. Protein: CASSEATYQPQHF. This rearrangement joins TRBV10-2 to TRBJ1-5; the D is unclear. There are 13 residues in the CDR3. Germline V gives CDR1 WSHSY, CDR2 SAAADI. The germline V and J ends were trimmed by 2 bases and 5 bases, with 7 bases remaining between them.

This rearrangement joins TRBV29-1 to TRBJ1-2; 9 bases match TRBD1. The germline V gene has CDR1 SQVTM and CDR2 ANQGSEA. J gave up 0 bases and V 6 bases, and 17 bases lay outside the gene matches. This CDR3 is built from 18 residues. DNA of the CDR3: TGCAGCGTCGTCACTTGGGACAGGGATATCCCAGCTAACTATGGCTACACCTTC. Translation gives CSVVTWDRDIPANYGYTF.

This chain connects TRBV27 to TRBJ1-2; 7 nucleotides agree with TRBD1. CDR1 MNHEY and CDR2 SMNVEV come from the germline V gene (reference sequence). There are 15 residues in the CDR3. Trimming took 2 bases from V and 6 from J; bases not matched to a gene: 9. CDR3 in DNA: TGTGCCAGCAGTTTAGGGACAGCCCCCTTCGATGGCTACACCTTC. It codes for CASSLGTAPFDGYTF.

The rearrangement uses TRBV10-1 and TRBJ2-1; 11 nucleotides line up with TRBD2. V lost 6 bases and J lost 4; bases outside the gene matches: 5. Germline V CDR1 and CDR2: WNHNN, SYGVQD (reference sequence). The CDR3 extends over 15 amino acids. The CDR3 protein is CASSSGTSGYNEQFF. The DNA for the CDR3 is TGCGCCAGCAGCTCCGGGACTAGCGGTTACAATGAGCAGTTCTTC.

This clone was detected only a few times. The rearrangement uses TRBV29-1 and TRBJ2-1; tentative D call: TRBD1 (5 bases). CDR1 is SQVTM and CDR2 is ANQGSEA in the germline V gene. Trimming pared 3 bases from V and 8 bases from J, leaving 11 bases between. There are 12 residues in the CDR3. This CDR3 is CSVEDNKYEQFF. The DNA for the CDR3 is TGCAGCGTTGAGGACAATAAGTATGAGCAGTTCTTC.

This chain connects TRBV7-2 to TRBJ1-2; 7 bases are shared with TRBD1. Germline V gene lookup returns CDR1 SGHTA and CDR2 FQGNSA. The CDR3 covers 17 residues. J lost 5 bases, V lost 5 bases, and 17 bases had no gene match. The CDR3 bases are TGTGCCAGCAGCCTGGTTAACCCAGGGACAGTAGGATATGGCTACACCTTC. It codes for CASSLVNPGTVGYGYTF.

CDR3 loop: CAISGWEVDSNYGYTF. In DNA, the CDR3 is TGTGCCATCAGTGGTTGGGAGGTCGACTCGAACTATGGCTACACCTTC. This chain uses TRBV10-3 with TRBJ1-2; D is undetermined. V gave up 4 bases and J gave up 2 bases, with 17 bases separating them. CDR3 size: 16 residues. Germline V gene sequence: CDR1 ENHRY, CDR2 SYGVKD.

This chain uses TRBV12-3 or TRBV12-4 with TRBJ2-5, with a possible D match to TRBD1 (5 bases). CDR3 length: 13 residues. The ends were cut back, 6 bases at V and 2 bases at J, with 10 bases in the middle. The DNA for the CDR3 is TGTGCCAGCAGGCACACAGGTCAAGAGACCCAGTACTTC. It specifies CASRHTGQETQYF.

CDR3 coding DNA: TGTGCCAGCAGCCGAGCGGTCGCAAAAGGCACAGATACGCAGTATTTT. Its translation: CASSRAVAKGTDTQYF. The J gene is TRBJ2-3, the V gene TRBV3-1 (or the pseudogene TRBV3-2), with D perhaps TRBD2 (5 bases). Trimming left V 4 bases short and J 1 base short, with 15 bases between. CDR3 length equals 16 residues. Germline V gene sequence: CDR1 LGHDT, CDR2 YNNKEL (reference sequence).

CDR3 coding DNA: TGCAGTGCCCTCGGGAACACTGAAGCTTTCTTT. This codes for CSALGNTEAFF. The rearrangement joins TRBV20-1 to TRBJ1-1; D call uncertain. This CDR3 spans 11 amino acids. Germline CDR1 reads DFQATT; CDR2 reads SNEGSKA (reference sequence). V was cut by 6 bases and J by 1 base, with 6 bases left in between.

This clone appeared a single time. The chain combines TRBV3-1 (or the pseudogene TRBV3-2) with TRBJ2-3, with TRBD2 matching 7 bases. This CDR3 is built from 15 residues. The germline gives CDR1 LGHDT, CDR2 YNNKEL (reference sequence). Losses at the gene ends were 1 base for V and 6 bases for J; bases not matched to a gene: 7. This CDR3 reads CASSQGLAVRDTQYF. CDR3 bases: TGTGCCAGCAGCCAAGGGCTAGCGGTACGGGATACGCAGTATTTT.